The 30 T cell receptor beta chains reported below all come from one sample, sequenced in a study of post-analysis software for immune sequencing data. No cognate antigen is known for these TCRs. Carried by the TCR beta cDNA libraries were unique molecular identifiers. TCRdb reanalysed the PCR reads using MiXCR and keeps one entry per CDR3 protein. Here the sample spans hundreds of thousands of distinct CDR3 sequences, approximately 59% being singletons. Regarding the study as a whole: In patients, TRBV5-6, TRBV5-1 and TRBV20-1 belonged to five TRBV segments found more frequently than in controls.

The sample comprised blood. Source of these receptors: a girl aged 2-10 years with multiple sclerosis.

The rearrangement links TRBV6-2 or TRBV6-3 to TRBJ2-4; weak D call: TRBD2 (6 bases). The CDR3 spans 14 residues. Germline CDR1 reads MNHEY; CDR2 reads SVGEGT. With 7 bases removed from V and 1 base from J, the gap between germline ends came to 11 bases. This CDR3 reads CASTTAGAKNIQYF. DNA of the CDR3: TGTGCCAGCACCACCGCGGGGGCCAAAAACATTCAGTACTTC.

The chain links TRBV11-3 to TRBJ2-2; D gene unclear. The length of the CDR3 is 15 residues. CDR1 and CDR2 from the germline V gene are SGHNT and YENEEA. Deletions cut 0 bases from V and 1 base from J, with 6 bases between. CDR3 DNA: TGTGCCAGCAGCTTAGACGGGCTGAACACCGGGGAGCTGTTTTTT. The encoded protein is CASSLDGLNTGELFF.

The chain is built from TRBV6-1 and TRBJ2-5, with TRBD2 as a possible D gene (6 bases). The end of the DNA aligns better with TRBJ2-7, so the J call may be wrong. Germline values: CDR1 MNHNS, CDR2 SASEGT. The CDR3 spans 15 residues. The CDR3 is CASSEAAGLTYEQYF. Written as DNA, the CDR3 is TGTGCCAGCAGTGAAGCCGCGGGACTTACTTACGAGCAGTACTTC.

This clonotype was picked up a small number of times. The CDR3 is CASSTWTDTQYF. CDR3 in DNA: TGTGCCAGCAGCACCTGGACAGATACGCAGTATTTT. V gene TRBV12-3 or TRBV12-4 combines with J gene TRBJ2-3; D gene uncertain. Trimming pared 6 bases from V and 3 bases from J, leaving 7 bases between. This CDR3 has 12 amino acids.

In its sample, this clonotype was seen a few times. The chain is built from TRBV27 and TRBJ2-3, with 9 positions matching TRBD2. J was trimmed by 0 bases and V by 5 bases; bases with no gene match: 3. Germline CDR1 MNHEY, CDR2 SMNVEV (reference sequence). The CDR3 has 15 amino acids. Written as DNA, the CDR3 is TGTGCCAGCAGTCCTAGCGGGAAGAGCACAGATACGCAGTATTTT. Translation: CASSPSGKSTDTQYF.

The V gene is TRBV20-1, the J gene TRBJ2-5, with a possible D match to TRBD1 (6 bases). Germline V gene sequence: CDR1 DFQATT, CDR2 SNEGSKA (reference sequence). This CDR3 is built from 12 residues. The V end lost 4 bases, the J end lost 4 bases, and 10 bases lay between the germline ends. CDR3 sequence (DNA): TGCAGTGCTACCCCGGACAGAGAGACCCAGTACTTC. Its protein is CSATPDRETQYF.

The chain has TRBV20-1 and TRBJ2-1; a possible D gene is TRBD2 (6 bases). Germline loops: CDR1 DFQATT, CDR2 SNEGSKA (reference sequence). V was cut by 5 bases and J by 1 base, with 12 bases left in between. The CDR3 covers 14 residues. CDR3 bases: TGCAGTGCTGGCCGACTAGAGTCCTACAATGAGCAGTTCTTC. This encodes CSAGRLESYNEQFF.

This clonotype has only a few counts. The J gene is TRBJ2-5, the V gene TRBV11-2; TRBD2 matches 7 bases. CDR3 length: 16 residues. The V gene's germline CDR1 is SGHAT and CDR2 FQNNGV. Germline trimming cut 5 bases from V and 2 bases from J; bases unmatched to any gene: 11. This chain's CDR3 is CASSLGLYKLQETQYF. The CDR3 bases are TGTGCCAGCAGCCTGGGACTATATAAGTTGCAAGAGACCCAGTACTTC. The variable domain in full, with the rest retrieved from reference TRBV11-2 and TRBJ2-5, is EAGVAQSPRYKIIEKRQSVAFWCNPISGHATLYWYQQILGQGPKLLIQFQNNGVVDDSQLPKDRFSAERLKGVDSTLKIQPAKLEDSAVYLCASSLGLYKLQETQYFGPGTRLLVL.

This chain uses TRBV6-1 with TRBJ2-1, with 8 nucleotides matching TRBD1. The germline V gene has CDR1 MNHNS and CDR2 SASEGT. V was pared by 3 bases and J by 7 bases, with 8 bases of the junction left unmatched. The CDR3 sequence is 15 residues long. The CDR3 loop reads CASSDTGGPTNEQFF. The CDR3 DNA is TGTGCCAGCAGTGACACAGGGGGTCCTACAAATGAGCAGTTCTTC.

The chain uses TRBV6-5 and TRBJ1-2; D uncertain. This CDR3 contains 15 residues. Germline V gene data show CDR1 as MNHEY and CDR2 as SVGAGI. V dropped 0 bases and J dropped 8 bases, with 16 bases sitting between them. The CDR3 here is CASSYSLPLGSGYTF. DNA of the CDR3: TGTGCCAGCAGTTACTCCCTCCCTTTGGGGTCAGGCTACACCTTC.

The chain employs TRBV7-2 and TRBJ2-5, with 11 bases identical to TRBD2. This CDR3 is built from 14 residues. Germline V gene lookup returns CDR1 SGHTA and CDR2 FQGNSA. Trimming at V came to 5 bases and at J to 8 bases, leaving 7 bases not matched to a gene. The CDR3 loop is CASSATSGGPTQYF. The DNA for the CDR3 is TGTGCCAGCAGCGCCACTAGCGGGGGCCCAACCCAGTACTTC.

This chain uses TRBV20-1 with TRBJ2-1; 9 bases fit TRBD2. The junction had 1 base not matched to a gene; V was cut back by 1 base and J by 0 bases. CDR1 and CDR2 (germline): DFQATT, SNEGSKA (reference sequence). The CDR3 runs 15 residues. CDR3 nucleotides: TGCAGTGCTAGAGTAGCGGGAGACTCCTACAATGAGCAGTTCTTC. Protein sequence: CSARVAGDSYNEQFF.

The chain is built from TRBV15 and TRBJ2-5; D unclear. V lost 2 bases and J 3 bases, leaving 10 bases between the germline ends. CDR3 length: 14 residues. CDR1 and CDR2 from the germline V gene are LNHNV and YYDKDF (reference sequence). This CDR3 reads CATSRYFAEETQYF. The CDR3 coding sequence is TGTGCCACCAGCAGATATTTCGCAGAAGAGACCCAGTACTTC.

The rearrangement joins TRBV7-9 to TRBJ2-1; D call uncertain. There are 14 residues in the CDR3. Germline V gives CDR1 SEHNR, CDR2 FQNEAQ (reference sequence). Trimming pared 0 bases from V and 7 bases from J, leaving 10 bases between. CDR3 in DNA: TGTGCCAGCAGCTTAGCTAGCAGGATTAATGAGCAGTTCTTC. Amino acid sequence: CASSLASRINEQFF.

The gene calls are TRBV3-1 and TRBJ1-2, with D unclear. V lost 2 bases to trimming and J lost 0 bases, with 19 bases between them. The CDR3 has 18 residues. From germline, CDR1 is LGHDT and CDR2 YNNKEL (reference sequence). CDR3 sequence (DNA): TGTGCCAGCAGCCAACGTGAGGGTAGGGCTCCAGCTAACTATGGCTACACCTTC. This gives the protein CASSQREGRAPANYGYTF.

The chain has TRBV2 and TRBJ2-7; D may match TRBD1 or TRBD2 (5 bases each). The V gene lost 4 bases and the J gene lost 1 base, with 11 bases spanning the gap. From germline, CDR1 is SNHLY and CDR2 FYNNEI. This CDR3 has 14 amino acids. The CDR3 protein is CASSGTRTSYEQYF. In DNA form, the CDR3 reads TGTGCCAGCAGTGGGACTCGGACATCCTACGAGCAGTACTTC.

CDR3 loop: CASSLAVSPYEQYF. In DNA, the CDR3 is TGTGCCAGCAGTCTAGCGGTCTCGCCCTACGAGCAGTACTTC. The V gene is TRBV7-6, the J gene TRBJ2-7, with TRBD2 identical over 7 bases. Germline V gene sequence: CDR1 SGHVS, CDR2 FNYEAQ. Unmatched junction bases numbered 7, after V lost 6 bases and J lost 2 bases. The CDR3 is 14 amino acids.

The chain couples TRBV20-1 to TRBJ2-1, with 11 bases matching TRBD2. The CDR3 is 15 residues long. Germline CDR1 is DFQATT and CDR2 is SNEGSKA (reference sequence). With 2 bases clipped from V and 7 bases from J, the junction kept 7 bases outside the gene matches. CDR3 DNA: TGCAGTGCTAGACGGGGACTAGCGGTTCCTAATGAGCAGTTCTTC. It codes for CSARRGLAVPNEQFF.

In its sample, this clonotype was seen once. This rearrangement joins TRBV7-2 to TRBJ2-3, with TRBD2 matching over 9 bases. CDR1 SGHTA and CDR2 FQGNSA come from the germline V gene. Trimming cost V 0 bases and J 5 bases; bases outside gene matches: 6. The CDR3 loop spans 16 amino acids. The CDR3 loop reads CASSLARAGGLDTQYF. The CDR3 DNA reads as TGTGCCAGCAGCTTAGCGCGCGCGGGGGGGCTAGATACGCAGTATTTT.

The chain employs TRBV4-1 and TRBJ2-5, with D hard to call. This CDR3 region has 16 residues. V was trimmed by 0 bases and J by 2 bases, leaving 13 bases between them. From germline, CDR1 is MGHRA and CDR2 YSYEKL. The CDR3 is CASSQEGVQTQETQYF. CDR3 in DNA: TGCGCCAGCAGCCAAGAAGGAGTACAGACTCAAGAGACCCAGTACTTC.

This clonotype was picked up a small number of times. V and J are TRBV27 and TRBJ2-7; no definite D call. Trimming took off 5 bases at V and 1 base at J, with 9 bases between the two ends. The CDR3 covers 13 residues. Per the germline V gene, CDR1 is MNHEY and CDR2 is SMNVEV (reference sequence). CDR3 in amino acids: CASSPLGSYEQYF. The CDR3 DNA sequence: TGTGCCAGCAGTCCCCTTGGATCCTACGAGCAGTACTTC.

This clonotype was recorded only once. The rearrangement uses TRBV30 and TRBJ2-3; D ambiguous. CDR3 length: 10 residues. V shed 7 bases and J shed 5 bases, with 7 bases lying between them. Germline V gives CDR1 GTSNPN, CDR2 SVGIG (reference sequence). The CDR3 DNA reads as TGTGCCTCTGAAAGAGATACGCAGTATTTT. Protein sequence: CASERDTQYF.

This clonotype was detected only a few times. V and J are TRBV7-9 and TRBJ2-7; D call uncertain. The CDR3 length is 14 residues. Trimming removed 5 bases from V and 6 bases from J, with 17 bases in between. CDR1 SEHNR and CDR2 FQNEAQ come from the germline V gene (reference sequence). CDR3 bases: TGTGCCAGCAGCCCGACCCCCCTTGTGGGCGAGCAGTACTTC. It is translated as CASSPTPLVGEQYF.

The chain uses TRBV3-1 and TRBJ2-1; D perhaps matches TRBD1 (6 bases). V lost 1 base and J lost 5, with 9 bases in between. The V gene's germline CDR1 is LGHDT and CDR2 YNNKEL (reference sequence). This CDR3 spans 14 amino acids. This chain's CDR3 is CASSQGTGNNEQFF. The CDR3 DNA reads as TGTGCCAGCAGCCAAGGTACAGGGAACAATGAGCAGTTCTTC.

The rearrangement uses TRBV5-6 and TRBJ2-5; D is perhaps TRBD2 (5 bases). Looked up from germline, CDR1 is SGHDT and CDR2 is YYEEEE. Trimming shortened V by 4 bases and J by 5 bases, and 15 bases separated the two germline ends. The CDR3 contains 14 residues. The CDR3 nucleotides read TGTGCCAGCAGCCGACTACCGAATGAGGAGACCCAGTACTTC. This codes for CASSRLPNEETQYF.

The V and J genes are TRBV4-2 and TRBJ2-1, with 9 bases matching TRBD2. Trimming at V came to 8 bases and at J to 8 bases, leaving 10 bases not matched to a gene. The CDR3 spans 14 residues. Germline V gene data show CDR1 as LGHNA and CDR2 as YNFKEQ. CDR3 DNA: TGTGCCAGCGGTAGCGGGGGAGAGTCGGATGAGCAGTTCTTC. Its translation: CASGSGGESDEQFF.

The rearrangement joins TRBV3-1 to TRBJ2-1; D remains ambiguous. The CDR3 contains 13 residues. Deletions cut 5 bases from V and 7 bases from J, with 12 bases between. Germline-derived CDR1 and CDR2 are LGHDT and YNNKEL (reference sequence). CDR3 sequence: CASSSENTNEQFF. DNA of the CDR3: TGTGCCAGCAGCTCGGAGAATACTAATGAGCAGTTCTTC.

This sequence joins TRBV29-1 and TRBJ2-1; 9 bases match TRBD2. The CDR3 spans 15 residues. J lost 3 bases, V lost 7 bases, and 10 bases had no gene match. Germline loops: CDR1 SQVTM, CDR2 ANQGSEA. The chain's CDR3 is CSARMASGDYNEQFF. As DNA, the CDR3 is TGCAGCGCCCGAATGGCTAGCGGGGACTACAATGAGCAGTTCTTC.

V and J are TRBV29-1 and TRBJ2-1; perhaps TRBD1 as D (6 bases). V was clipped by 6 bases and J by 8 bases, with 14 bases between them. Germline V gene sequence: CDR1 SQVTM, CDR2 ANQGSEA. CDR3 size: 12 residues. The CDR3 DNA reads as TGCAGCGTCATTAGGGGGAAGGATGAGCAGTTCTTC. As protein: CSVIRGKDEQFF.

This clonotype has only a few counts. This chain uses TRBV29-1 with TRBJ1-1; no clear D gene. Germline V CDR1 and CDR2: SQVTM, ANQGSEA. The CDR3 spans 13 residues. Trimming cost V 4 bases and J 1 base, with 10 bases left between them. In DNA form, the CDR3 reads TGCAGCGTTGTGAGGTCTGGGAACACTGAAGCTTTCTTT. Translated: CSVVRSGNTEAFF.